A selection of T cell receptor beta chains follows, all from one sample in a study of spatial heterogeneity in lung cancer. In TCRdb, the 5' RACE reads were re-called with MiXCR into one record per CDR3 protein. The data hold around 27,000 distinct CDR3 sequences, with over 5% observed a single time. The sequencing used PBMCs, collected at follow-up. These receptors came from a female donor with early-stage non-small cell lung cancer. The conserved cysteine and the conserved F or W are not part of the CDR3 here. Fields, in order: J gene, V gene, CDR3 protein.

j_call: TRBJ2-1; v_call: TRBV7-2; cdr3_aa: ASSSSGGADNEQF
j_call: TRBJ1-1; v_call: TRBV6-2/TRBV6-3; cdr3_aa: ASSLQGLNTEAF
j_call: TRBJ1-6; v_call: TRBV9; cdr3_aa: ASSVDLDSPLH
j_call: TRBJ1-1; v_call: TRBV12-3/TRBV12-4; cdr3_aa: ASSARGADTEAF
j_call: TRBJ2-3; v_call: TRBV7-3; cdr3_aa: ASSLLAGGGTDTQY
j_call: TRBJ2-7; v_call: TRBV19; cdr3_aa: ASSTTSGLGDEQY
j_call: TRBJ2-3; v_call: TRBV2; cdr3_aa: ASRLQGRGTDTQY
j_call: TRBJ2-2; v_call: TRBV9; cdr3_aa: ASSPRDRGFGELF
j_call: TRBJ2-1; v_call: TRBV5-5; cdr3_aa: ASSGTGGYNEQF
j_call: TRBJ1-6; v_call: TRBV12-3/TRBV12-4; cdr3_aa: ASSLGRGGGNSPLH
j_call: TRBJ1-1; v_call: TRBV20-1; cdr3_aa: SVGNTEAF
j_call: TRBJ2-4; v_call: TRBV12-3/TRBV12-4; cdr3_aa: ASSFGGAKNIQY
j_call: TRBJ1-5; v_call: TRBV20-1; cdr3_aa: SARGASNQPQH
j_call: TRBJ1-5; v_call: TRBV25-1; cdr3_aa: ASRDNSNQPQH
j_call: TRBJ2-3; v_call: TRBV20-1; cdr3_aa: SARATIGPNTQY
j_call: TRBJ1-1; v_call: TRBV12-3/TRBV12-4; cdr3_aa: ASTAPGGGTEAF
j_call: TRBJ2-5; v_call: TRBV2; cdr3_aa: ASRETRIRETQY
j_call: TRBJ1-2; v_call: TRBV28; cdr3_aa: ASSSGPSRDYGYT
j_call: TRBJ2-7; v_call: TRBV27; cdr3_aa: ASSLAGGLSDEQY
j_call: TRBJ2-7; v_call: TRBV4-2; cdr3_aa: ASSQDSSYEQY
j_call: TRBJ1-1; v_call: TRBV5-1; cdr3_aa: ASSPGTVATLV
j_call: TRBJ1-1; v_call: TRBV3-1; cdr3_aa: ASSPISGGTEAF
j_call: TRBJ2-3; v_call: TRBV7-2; cdr3_aa: ASSSPAKRGLSTDTQY
j_call: TRBJ1-3; v_call: TRBV4-2; cdr3_aa: ASSQEPQGGTGNTIY
j_call: TRBJ1-3; v_call: TRBV7-2; cdr3_aa: ASSSRTGSGNTIY
j_call: TRBJ2-2; v_call: TRBV4-3; cdr3_aa: ASSQGPPGLSNTGELF
j_call: TRBJ2-3; v_call: TRBV7-8; cdr3_aa: ASTPGGIYTDTQY
j_call: TRBJ1-4; v_call: TRBV6-1; cdr3_aa: ASSLTPGAGEKLF
j_call: TRBJ2-5; v_call: TRBV20-1; cdr3_aa: SALWDAGRGY
j_call: TRBJ2-3; v_call: TRBV5-1; cdr3_aa: ASSFGDPATTDTQY
j_call: TRBJ1-2; v_call: TRBV20-1; cdr3_aa: STTELGYT
j_call: TRBJ2-7; v_call: TRBV5-6; cdr3_aa: ASSPPSGRTYEQY
j_call: TRBJ2-1; v_call: TRBV5-6; cdr3_aa: ASSLAVGLVANEQF
j_call: TRBJ2-7; v_call: TRBV28; cdr3_aa: ASSLLVAGIYEQY
j_call: TRBJ1-6; v_call: TRBV5-6; cdr3_aa: ASSANRDMPLH
j_call: TRBJ2-7; v_call: TRBV12-3/TRBV12-4; cdr3_aa: ASSPRTDEQY
j_call: TRBJ2-1; v_call: TRBV5-7; cdr3_aa: ASSLGLFFYNEQF
j_call: TRBJ2-5; v_call: TRBV11-1; cdr3_aa: ASSSQRTETQY
j_call: TRBJ2-7; v_call: TRBV7-9; cdr3_aa: ASSRGQVDEQY
j_call: TRBJ2-7; v_call: TRBV20-1; cdr3_aa: SASQDRKYEQY
j_call: TRBJ2-2; v_call: TRBV7-8; cdr3_aa: ASSLQTGANTGELF
j_call: TRBJ2-2; v_call: TRBV13; cdr3_aa: ASSLGTSNTGELF
j_call: TRBJ2-5; v_call: TRBV28; cdr3_aa: ASSPGGRQQETQY
j_call: TRBJ2-3; v_call: TRBV7-9; cdr3_aa: ASSPWGGPGDTQY
j_call: TRBJ2-1; v_call: TRBV11-3; cdr3_aa: ASSFDAGMYNEQF